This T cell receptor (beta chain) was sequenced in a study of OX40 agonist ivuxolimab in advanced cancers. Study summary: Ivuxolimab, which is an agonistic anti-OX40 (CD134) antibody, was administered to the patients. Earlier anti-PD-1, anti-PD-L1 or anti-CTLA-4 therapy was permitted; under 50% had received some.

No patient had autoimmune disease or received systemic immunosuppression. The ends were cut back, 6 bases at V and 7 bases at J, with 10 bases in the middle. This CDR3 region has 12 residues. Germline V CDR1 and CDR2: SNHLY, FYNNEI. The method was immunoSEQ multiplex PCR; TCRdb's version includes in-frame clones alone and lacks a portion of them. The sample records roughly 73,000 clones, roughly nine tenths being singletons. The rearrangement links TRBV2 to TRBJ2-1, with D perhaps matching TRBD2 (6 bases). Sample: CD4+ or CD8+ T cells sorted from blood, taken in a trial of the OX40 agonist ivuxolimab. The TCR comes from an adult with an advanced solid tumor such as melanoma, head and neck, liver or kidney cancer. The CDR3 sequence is CASRAEGNEQFF. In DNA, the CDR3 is TGTGCCAGCAGGGCGGAGGGGAATGAGCAGTTCTTC.